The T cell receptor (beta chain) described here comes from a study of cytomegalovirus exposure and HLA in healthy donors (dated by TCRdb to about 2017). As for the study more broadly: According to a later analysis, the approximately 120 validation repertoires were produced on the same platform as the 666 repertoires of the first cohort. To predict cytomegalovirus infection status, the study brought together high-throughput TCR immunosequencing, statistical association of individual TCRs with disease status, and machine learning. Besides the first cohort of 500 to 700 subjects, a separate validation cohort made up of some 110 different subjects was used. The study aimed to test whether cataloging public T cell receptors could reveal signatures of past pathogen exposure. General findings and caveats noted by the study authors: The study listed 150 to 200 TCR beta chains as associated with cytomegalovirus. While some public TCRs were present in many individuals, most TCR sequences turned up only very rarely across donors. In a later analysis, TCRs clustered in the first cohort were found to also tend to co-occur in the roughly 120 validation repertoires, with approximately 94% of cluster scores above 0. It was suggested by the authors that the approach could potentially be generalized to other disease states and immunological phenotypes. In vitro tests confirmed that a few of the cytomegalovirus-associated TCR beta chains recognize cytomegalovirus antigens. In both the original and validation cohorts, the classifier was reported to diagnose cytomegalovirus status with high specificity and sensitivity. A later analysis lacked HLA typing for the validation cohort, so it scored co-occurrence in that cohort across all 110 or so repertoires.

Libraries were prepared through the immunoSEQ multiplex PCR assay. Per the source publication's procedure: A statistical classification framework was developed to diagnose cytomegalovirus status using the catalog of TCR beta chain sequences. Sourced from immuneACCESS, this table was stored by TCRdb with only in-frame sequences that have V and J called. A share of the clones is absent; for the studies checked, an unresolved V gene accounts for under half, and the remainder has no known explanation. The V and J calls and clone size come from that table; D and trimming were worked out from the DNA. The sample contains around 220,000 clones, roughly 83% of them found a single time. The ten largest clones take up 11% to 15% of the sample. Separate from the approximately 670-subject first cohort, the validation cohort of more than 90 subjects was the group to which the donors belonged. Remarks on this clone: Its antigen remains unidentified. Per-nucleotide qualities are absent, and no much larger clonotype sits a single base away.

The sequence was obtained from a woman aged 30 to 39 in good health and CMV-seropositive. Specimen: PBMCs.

The CDR3 protein sequence reads: CASSTYRGETYEQYF. The sequenced DNA: TGTGCCAGCAGCACCTACAGGGGGGAAACCTACGAGCAGTACTTC. The chain links TRBV11-2 with TRBJ2-7, with TRBD1 identical over 8 junction bases. The CDR3 spans 15 residues, from the cysteine through the phenylalanine. The entry retains the CDR3 DNA only, 45 bases that are in frame from base 1. The germline V gene sets CDR1 to SGHAT and CDR2 to FQNNGV. The junction shows trimming of 5 bases on V and 2 bases on J, and the gene matches do not reach 8 bases of it.